The 31 T cell receptor beta chains presented below share a single source sample, sequenced in a study of CD8+ T cells in alopecia areata. It was cDNA, reverse transcribed from extracted RNA, that served as the sequencing template. Here immunoSEQ multiplex PCR was the method, and the copy in TCRdb shows in-frame clones only, minus some. In the table there are 95,000 to 100,000 clones, 61% of which are singletons. Treatment reported: oral pan-JAK inhibitor, 5-10 mg twice daily. Sample: CD8+ T cells sorted from blood, taken at week 4, from a patient treated with tofacitinib. The source is a human donor with alopecia areata.

This chain uses TRBV7-8 with TRBJ1-5; maybe TRBD1 (6 bases). This CDR3 has 17 residues. Germline CDR1 and CDR2: SGHVS and FQNEAQ. V lost 5 bases and J 5 bases, leaving 22 bases between the germline ends. The CDR3 sequence: CASSVGLPGTQDQPQHF. The CDR3 DNA reads as TGTGCCAGCAGCGTAGGGCTGCCCGGGACACAGGATCAGCCCCAGCATTTT.

The chain employs TRBV11-2 and TRBJ2-1; 11 bases fit TRBD2. J lost 5 bases, V lost 3 bases, and 3 bases had no gene match. This CDR3 is built from 15 residues. Germline V lookup: CDR1 SGHAT, CDR2 FQNNGV. The CDR3 bases are TGTGCCAGCAGCTTCCTAGCGGGGGGCCACAATGAGCAGTTCTTC. Its translation: CASSFLAGGHNEQFF. The variable domain in full, completed from reference TRBV11-2 and TRBJ2-1, reads EAGVAQSPRYKIIEKRQSVAFWCNPISGHATLYWYQQILGQGPKLLIQFQNNGVVDDSQLPKDRFSAERLKGVDSTLKIQPAKLEDSAVYLCASSFLAGGHNEQFFGPGTRLTVL.

The rearrangement joins TRBV10-3 to TRBJ1-5, with 9 bases lining up with TRBD1. Germline assignment: CDR1 ENHRY and CDR2 SYGVKD. This CDR3 region has 13 residues. The V gene end was trimmed by 5 bases and the J gene end by 8 bases; junction bases not matched to a gene: 4. The chain's CDR3 is CAISRDRVEPQHF. In DNA, the CDR3 is TGTGCCATCAGTAGGGACAGGGTGGAGCCCCAGCATTTT.

This rearrangement joins TRBV7-3 to TRBJ2-3; D perhaps matches TRBD1 (6 bases). Trimming removed 5 bases from V and 1 base from J, with 16 bases in between. The CDR3 length is 16 residues. Germline V gives CDR1 SGHTA, CDR2 FQGTGA. The CDR3 sequence: CASSERGSRGTDTQYF. DNA of the CDR3: TGTGCCAGCAGCGAAAGGGGGAGCCGGGGCACAGATACGCAGTATTTT.

This clone rates as large. The genes are TRBV6-4 and TRBJ2-2; D unresolved. The CDR3 consists of 13 residues. V dropped 0 bases and J dropped 3 bases, with 2 bases sitting between them. Germline assignment: CDR1 MRHNA and CDR2 SNTAGT. The CDR3 bases are TGTGCCAGCAGTGACTCTGACACCGGGGAGCTGTTTTTT. Translated, it gives CASSDSDTGELFF.

The chain uses TRBV28 and TRBJ2-7; a weak D match, TRBD1 (5 bases). The CDR3 is made up of 13 amino acids. Germline CDR1 MDHEN, CDR2 SYDVKM. V gave up 1 base and J gave up 3 bases, with 7 bases separating them. The CDR3 reads CASSLSGHYEQYF. The CDR3 DNA follows: TGTGCCAGCAGTTTATCAGGGCACTACGAGCAGTACTTC.

V usage is TRBV4-1 and J usage is TRBJ2-1; maybe TRBD2 (5 bases). This CDR3 contains 14 residues. Per germline, CDR1 MGHRA and CDR2 YSYEKL. V lost 8 bases to trimming and J lost 3 bases, with 14 bases between them. CDR3 loop: CASAMGGLYNEQFF. CDR3 nucleotide sequence: TGCGCCAGCGCGATGGGCGGACTCTACAATGAGCAGTTCTTC.

The chain has TRBV6-5 and TRBJ2-1, with D hard to call. CDR1 is MNHEY and CDR2 is SVGAGI in the germline V gene. V shed 7 bases and J shed 0 bases, with 13 bases lying between them. The CDR3 covers 15 residues. CDR3 nucleotide sequence: TGTGCCAGCACTTTAACAGCCTTCTCCTACAATGAGCAGTTCTTC. Its translation is CASTLTAFSYNEQFF.

The gene calls are TRBV9 and TRBJ2-3; no clear D gene. The V and J ends lost 1 base and 5 bases respectively, with 8 bases between them. The CDR3 has 13 amino acids. Per germline, CDR1 SGDLS and CDR2 YYNGEE. CDR3 nucleotide sequence: TGTGCCAGCAGCGTATGGTCGGGAGATACGCAGTATTTT. It specifies CASSVWSGDTQYF.

The chain employs TRBV5-6 and TRBJ2-1; 10 nucleotides align to TRBD2. This CDR3 comprises 16 residues. The V gene's germline CDR1 is SGHDT and CDR2 YYEEEE. Germline trimming cut 4 bases from V and 3 bases from J; bases unmatched to any gene: 7. The CDR3 sequence is CASSLGAGGGYNEQFF. CDR3 bases: TGTGCCAGCAGCCTAGGAGCGGGAGGGGGCTACAATGAGCAGTTCTTC.

The V gene is TRBV30, the J gene TRBJ1-2, with unresolved D. Germline values: CDR1 GTSNPN, CDR2 SVGIG (reference sequence). With 7 bases removed from V and 6 bases from J, the gap between germline ends came to 15 bases. CDR3 length: 12 amino acids. CDR3 DNA sequence: TGTGCCTCGACCTGGATGCAAAATGGCTACACCTTC. It translates to CASTWMQNGYTF.

The gene calls are TRBV14 and TRBJ2-1; D is uncertain. The CDR3 is made up of 14 amino acids. V dropped 6 bases and J dropped 0 bases, with 9 bases sitting between them. Germline CDR1 is SGHDN and CDR2 is FVKESK. In DNA form, the CDR3 reads TGTGCCAGCAGTGGCTTTAGCTCCTACAATGAGCAGTTCTTC. Amino acid sequence: CASSGFSSYNEQFF.

This rearrangement joins TRBV27 to TRBJ1-1; D gene uncertain. Germline CDR1 reads MNHEY; CDR2 reads SMNVEV (reference sequence). The V gene lost 6 bases and the J gene lost 3 bases, with 14 bases spanning the gap. The CDR3 runs to 14 residues. CDR3 amino acids: CASRTGRAYTEAFF. DNA for the CDR3: TGTGCCAGCAGGACGGGTAGAGCCTACACTGAAGCTTTCTTT.

About this clone: Given a far larger clone just one base away, this is likely a sequencing read error. Other nucleotide sequences in the sample specify the same CDR3. The chain couples TRBV5-1 to TRBJ2-7; no reliable D call. Between the trimmed V and J ends, which lost 0 bases and 2 bases, there was a span of 6 bases. This CDR3 has 13 amino acids. Germline V gives CDR1 SGHRS, CDR2 YFSETQ. The chain's CDR3 is CASSLGSPYEQYF. The CDR3 coding sequence is TGCGCCAGCAGCTTGGGATCCCCCTACGAGCAGTACTTC.

This chain uses TRBV13 with TRBJ1-2, with D unclear. Germline CDR1 PRHDT, CDR2 FYEKMQ (reference sequence). The length of the CDR3 is 11 residues. V was cut by 8 bases and J by 5 bases, with 9 bases left in between. The CDR3 coding sequence is TGTGCCAGCGGCAGTGGGTATGGCTACACCTTC. Translated, it gives CASGSGYGYTF.

The chain has TRBV11-2 and TRBJ2-1; a weak D match, TRBD2 (5 bases). V lost 3 bases and J lost 4, with 19 bases in between. Germline V CDR1 and CDR2: SGHAT, FQNNGV. The CDR3 runs 17 residues. Here the CDR3 reads CASSLARSRVKYNEQFF. CDR3 sequence (DNA): TGTGCCAGCAGCTTGGCCAGATCGCGGGTTAAATACAATGAGCAGTTCTTC.

This sequence joins TRBV6-5 and TRBJ2-5; unclear D gene. CDR3 length equals 14 residues. Germline-derived CDR1 and CDR2 are MNHEY and SVGAGI. Between the trimmed V and J ends, which lost 2 bases and 5 bases, there was a span of 12 bases. The DNA for the CDR3 is TGTGCCAGCAGTTACACGTGGGGTACGGAGACCCAGTACTTC. Its protein is CASSYTWGTETQYF.

This clone was seen once. V gene TRBV27 combines with J gene TRBJ2-7; a possible D gene is TRBD2 (7 bases). The germline V gene encodes CDR1 MNHEY and CDR2 SMNVEV (reference sequence). The CDR3 length is 14 residues. V lost 2 bases, J lost 3 bases, and 11 bases lay in between. The CDR3 reads CASSLGGGDYEQYF. The CDR3 DNA reads TGTGCCAGCAGTTTAGGAGGGGGGGACTACGAGCAGTACTTC.

The chain couples TRBV6-5 to TRBJ2-5; TRBD1 aligns across 9 bases. CDR1 is MNHEY and CDR2 is SVGAGI in the germline V gene. Unmatched junction bases numbered 7, after V lost 7 bases and J lost 1 base. This CDR3 spans 15 amino acids. The CDR3 sequence: CASTPTGGLQETQYF. CDR3 coding DNA: TGTGCCAGCACGCCGACAGGGGGTCTCCAAGAGACCCAGTACTTC.

The chain is built from TRBV9 and TRBJ2-3; D might be TRBD2 (7 bases). The germline V and J ends were trimmed by 4 bases and 9 bases, with 24 bases remaining between them. The CDR3 is made up of 16 amino acids. Germline V gene sequence: CDR1 SGDLS, CDR2 YYNGEE. CDR3 sequence (DNA): TGTGCCAGCAGCAATCCGGGGGGCCTATGGGAGGTCACGCAGTATTTT. Its protein is CASSNPGGLWEVTQYF. Based on the CDR3 plus reference TRBV9 and TRBJ2-3, the full variable domain is DSGVTQTPKHLITATGQRVTLRCSPRSGDLSVYWYQQSLDQGLQFLIQYYNGEERAKGNILERFSAQQFPDLHSELNLSSLELGDSALYFCASSNPGGLWEVTQYFGPGTRLTVL.

V is TRBV4-3 and J is TRBJ2-1; TRBD1 matches 8 bases. Trimming took 0 bases from V and 7 from J; bases not matched to a gene: 5. The CDR3 is 15 residues long. Germline-derived CDR1 and CDR2 are LGHNA and YSLEER. The CDR3 loop reads CASSQDRGQGNEQFF. DNA of the CDR3: TGCGCCAGCAGCCAAGACAGGGGGCAGGGTAATGAGCAGTTCTTC.

This clone was seen only a few times. Other DNA sequences in this sample translate to the same CDR3. V usage is TRBV27 and J usage is TRBJ2-1, with no clear D. V dropped 1 base and J dropped 7 bases, with 5 bases sitting between them. The germline CDR1 and CDR2 sequences are MNHEY and SMNVEV (reference sequence). CDR3 length: 12 amino acids. The CDR3 region has the DNA TGTGCCAGCAGTTTATACGAGAATGAGCAGTTCTTC. The encoded protein is CASSLYENEQFF.

The chain links TRBV29-1 to TRBJ2-2, with D possibly being TRBD1 (5 bases). This CDR3 contains 15 residues. CDR1 and CDR2 (germline): SQVTM, ANQGSEA. V lost 0 bases, J lost 3 bases, and 11 bases lay in between. The CDR3 sequence: CSVEDQAGYTGELFF. The CDR3 DNA reads as TGCAGCGTTGAAGATCAGGCAGGGTACACCGGGGAGCTGTTTTTT.

This sequence joins TRBV5-6 and TRBJ2-7; 9 bases map to TRBD1. Trimming cost V 2 bases and J 3 bases; bases outside gene matches: 3. CDR1 is SGHDT, CDR2 YYEEEE, per germline. The CDR3 sequence is 14 residues long. The CDR3 DNA reads TGTGCCAGCAGCTTAGGGACAGGGTACTACGAGCAGTACTTC. This sequence encodes CASSLGTGYYEQYF. Full variable domain (outside the CDR3, taken from reference TRBV5-6 and TRBJ2-7): DAGVTQSPTHLIKTRGQQVTLRCSPKSGHDTVSWYQQALGQGPQFIFQYYEEEERQRGNFPDRFSGHQFPNYSSELNVNALLLGDSALYLCASSLGTGYYEQYFGPGTRLTVT.

This chain uses TRBV28 with TRBJ2-1; TRBD1 matches at 7 bases. V was pared by 6 bases and J by 3 bases, with 8 bases of the junction left unmatched. Germline CDR1 reads MDHEN; CDR2 reads SYDVKM. The CDR3 consists of 15 residues. The CDR3: CASSGRTGVYNEQFF. Written as DNA, the CDR3 is TGTGCCAGCAGCGGCCGGACAGGCGTCTACAATGAGCAGTTCTTC.

This chain joins TRBV7-2 and TRBJ2-7; D may be TRBD1 (6 bases). V dropped 5 bases and J dropped 1 base, with 18 bases sitting between them. The CDR3 is 16 residues long. The germline CDR1 and CDR2 sequences are SGHTA and FQGNSA. The CDR3 loop is CASSPKQGPGSYEQYF. The CDR3 nucleotides are TGTGCCAGCAGCCCAAAACAGGGCCCGGGATCCTACGAGCAGTACTTC.

V is TRBV6-1 and J is TRBJ1-1; D might be TRBD1 (6 bases). Germline loops: CDR1 MNHNS, CDR2 SASEGT. V was cut by 5 bases and J by 0 bases, with 13 bases left in between. The CDR3 extends over 15 amino acids. CDR3 in DNA: TGTGCCAGCAGTTTGTCAGGGGACATGAACACTGAAGCTTTCTTT. This encodes CASSLSGDMNTEAFF.

The rearrangement links TRBV29-1 to TRBJ2-3; no clear D. Germline V gives CDR1 SQVTM, CDR2 ANQGSEA. The V and J ends lost 5 bases and 0 bases respectively, with 9 bases between them. The CDR3 loop spans 13 amino acids. CDR3 sequence reads: CSVTQFSTDTQYF. The CDR3 DNA is TGCAGCGTTACACAATTCAGCACAGATACGCAGTATTTT.

This chain joins TRBV29-1 and TRBJ2-2; TRBD2 might be the D (6 bases). Germline V CDR1 and CDR2: SQVTM, ANQGSEA. The germline V and J ends were trimmed by 8 bases and 6 bases, with 22 bases remaining between them. CDR3 length: 15 residues. The CDR3 loop is CSTLRAGKDAGELFF. As DNA, the CDR3 is TGCAGCACCCTAAGGGCGGGAAAAGATGCCGGGGAGCTGTTTTTT.

This chain uses TRBV4-3 with TRBJ1-2; tentative D call: TRBD1 (6 bases). V lost 4 bases, J lost 5 bases, and 20 bases lay in between. CDR1 is LGHNA and CDR2 is YSLEER in the germline V gene. There are 16 residues in the CDR3. The CDR3: CASSPRGGGFGYGYTF. The CDR3 DNA follows: TGCGCCAGCAGCCCTCGGGGCGGGGGCTTTGGGTATGGCTACACCTTC.

This chain joins TRBV25-1 and TRBJ2-5; perhaps TRBD1 as D (5 bases). The length of the CDR3 is 14 residues. Trimming stripped 2 bases from V and 5 bases from J, with 12 bases between. The germline gives CDR1 MGHDK, CDR2 SYGVNS. CDR3 region: CASSEVGVTETQYF. DNA of the CDR3: TGTGCCAGCAGTGAAGTAGGGGTAACGGAGACCCAGTACTTC.